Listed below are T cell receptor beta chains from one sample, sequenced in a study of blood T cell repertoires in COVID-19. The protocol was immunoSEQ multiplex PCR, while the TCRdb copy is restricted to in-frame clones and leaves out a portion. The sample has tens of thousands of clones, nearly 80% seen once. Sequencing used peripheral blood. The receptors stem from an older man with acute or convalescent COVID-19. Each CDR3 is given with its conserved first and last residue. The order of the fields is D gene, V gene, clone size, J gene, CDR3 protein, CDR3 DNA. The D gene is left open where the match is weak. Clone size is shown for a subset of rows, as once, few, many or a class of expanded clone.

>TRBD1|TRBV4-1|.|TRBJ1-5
CASSQGGAGGNSPQHF
TGCGCCAGCAGCCAAGGAGGGGCAGGGGGCAACTCGCCCCAGCATTTT
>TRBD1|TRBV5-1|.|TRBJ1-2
CASSYDRDYGYTF
TGCGCCAGCAGCTACGACAGGGACTATGGCTACACCTTC
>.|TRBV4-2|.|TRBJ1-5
CASSQDQGGGNQPQHF
TGTGCCAGCAGCCAAGATCAGGGAGGGGGTAATCAGCCCCAGCATTTT
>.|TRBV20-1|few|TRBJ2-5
CSASRYGRETQYF
TGCAGTGCTAGTCGGTATGGGCGAGAGACCCAGTACTTC
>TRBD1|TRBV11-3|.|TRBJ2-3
CASSLTHGTGFYTDTQYF
TGTGCCAGCAGCTTAACACATGGGACAGGTTTCTACACAGATACGCAGTATTTT
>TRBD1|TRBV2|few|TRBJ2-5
CASGRTGVETQYF
TGTGCCAGCGGTAGGACAGGGGTGGAGACCCAGTACTTC
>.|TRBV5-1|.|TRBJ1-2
CASSLATANYGYTF
TGCGCCAGCAGCTTGGCCACAGCTAACTATGGCTACACCTTC
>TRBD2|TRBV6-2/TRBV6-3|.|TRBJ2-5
CASSDEGAGQETQYF
TGTGCCAGCAGTGACGAAGGAGCGGGACAAGAGACCCAGTACTTC
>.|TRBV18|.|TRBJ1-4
CASSGGTLEGANEKLFF
TGTGCCAGCTCGGGCGGCACCTTAGAAGGGGCTAATGAAAAACTGTTTTTT
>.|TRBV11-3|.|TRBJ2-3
CASKGQGLTDTQYF
TGTGCCAGCAAGGGGCAGGGCCTCACAGATACGCAGTATTTT
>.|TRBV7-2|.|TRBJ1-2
CASSLGPLQGGGYTF
TGTGCCAGCAGCTTAGGGCCCCTCCAGGGTGGTGGCTACACCTTC
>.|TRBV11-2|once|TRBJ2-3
CASSLDRWSYTDTQYF
TGTGCCAGCAGCTTAGATCGGTGGAGTTACACAGATACGCAGTATTTT
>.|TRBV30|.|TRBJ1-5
CAWSVLRGGQPQHF
TGTGCCTGGAGTGTCCTTCGGGGTGGTCAGCCCCAGCATTTT
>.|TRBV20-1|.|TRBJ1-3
CSSLSGNTIYF
TGCAGTTCCCTGAGCGGAAACACCATATATTTT
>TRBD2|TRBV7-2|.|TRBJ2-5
CASSARTSGETQYF
TGTGCCAGCAGCGCCCGGACTAGCGGGGAGACCCAGTACTTC
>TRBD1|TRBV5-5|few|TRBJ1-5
CASSLATGTGVQPQHF
TGTGCCAGCAGCTTGGCCACGGGGACAGGGGTTCAGCCCCAGCATTTT
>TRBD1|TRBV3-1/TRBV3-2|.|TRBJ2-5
CASTPTGERQYF
TGTGCCAGCACCCCGACAGGGGAGCGCCAGTACTTC
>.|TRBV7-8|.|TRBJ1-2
CASSLLRQVGDGYTF
TGTGCCAGCAGCTTACTTAGACAGGTGGGGGATGGCTACACCTTC
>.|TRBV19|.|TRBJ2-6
CATTGHNSGANVLTF
TGTGCCACAACGGGACATAACTCTGGGGCCAACGTCCTGACTTTC
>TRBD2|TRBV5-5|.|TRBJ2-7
CASSLILAGGPQQYF
TGTGCCAGCAGCTTAATCCTAGCGGGGGGCCCACAGCAGTACTTC
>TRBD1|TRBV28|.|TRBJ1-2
CASSFRQGVYGYTF
TGTGCCAGCAGTTTTCGACAGGGTGTCTATGGCTACACCTTC
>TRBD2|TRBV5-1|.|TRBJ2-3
CASSLVLAGVTDTQYF
TGCGCCAGCAGCTTGGTACTAGCGGGGGTCACAGATACGCAGTATTTT
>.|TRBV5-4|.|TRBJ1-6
CASSLGGTNSPLHF
TGTGCCAGCAGCTTGGGGGGCACCAATTCACCCCTCCACTTT
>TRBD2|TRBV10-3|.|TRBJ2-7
CAISENSGGAYEQYF
TGTGCCATCAGTGAGAATAGCGGGGGGGCTTACGAGCAGTACTTC
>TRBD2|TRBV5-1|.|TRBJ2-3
CASSLERGSRDTQYF
TGCGCCAGCAGCTTGGAGCGGGGGAGTAGGGATACGCAGTATTTT
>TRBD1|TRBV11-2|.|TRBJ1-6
CASSAGTVNSPLHF
TGTGCCAGCAGCGCCGGGACAGTAAATTCACCCCTCCACTTT
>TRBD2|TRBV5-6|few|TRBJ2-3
CASSREGDTQYF
TGTGCCAGCAGCCGGGAGGGGGATACGCAGTATTTT
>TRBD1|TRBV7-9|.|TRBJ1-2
CASSLSGTGLNYTF
TGTGCCAGCAGCTTATCCGGGACAGGGTTAAACTACACCTTC
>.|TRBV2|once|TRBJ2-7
CASRADMTQIYEQYF
TGTGCCAGCAGGGCCGACATGACCCAAATCTACGAGCAGTACTTC
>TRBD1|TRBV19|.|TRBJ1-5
CASSRQGAGGQPQHF
TGTGCCAGTAGCCGACAGGGGGCCGGAGGTCAGCCCCAGCATTTT
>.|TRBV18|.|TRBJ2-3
CASSPPSQGMDTQYF
TGTGCCAGCTCACCACCCTCTCAGGGAATGGATACGCAGTATTTT
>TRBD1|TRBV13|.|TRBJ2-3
CASTPGQGIKITDTQYF
TGTGCCAGCACCCCGGGACAGGGGATAAAGATCACAGATACGCAGTATTTT
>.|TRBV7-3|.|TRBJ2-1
CASSSPNRAQGGNYNEQFF
TGTGCCAGCAGCTCACCGAACCGGGCACAGGGCGGAAACTACAATGAGCAGTTCTTC
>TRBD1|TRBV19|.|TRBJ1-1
CASSTTGGRTEAFF
TGTGCCAGTAGTACTACAGGGGGTCGGACTGAAGCTTTCTTT
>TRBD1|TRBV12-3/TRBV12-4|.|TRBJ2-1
CATQTGSYNEQFF
TGTGCCACCCAGACAGGGTCGTACAATGAGCAGTTCTTC
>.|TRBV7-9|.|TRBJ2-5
CASSQKETQYF
TGTGCCAGCAGCCAAAAAGAGACCCAGTACTTC
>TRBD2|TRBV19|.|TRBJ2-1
CASSIKERGAGNEQFF
TGTGCCAGTAGTATTAAGGAGCGGGGGGCAGGGAATGAGCAGTTCTTC
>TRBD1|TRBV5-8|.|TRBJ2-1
CASSIGQGGYNEQFF
TGTGCCAGCAGCATCGGACAGGGCGGGTACAATGAGCAGTTCTTC
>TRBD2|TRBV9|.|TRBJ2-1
CASSVRAGGPGEQFF
TGTGCCAGCAGCGTACGAGCGGGGGGGCCTGGGGAGCAGTTCTTC
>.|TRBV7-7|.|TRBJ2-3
CASSDTGTDTQYF
TGTGCCAGCAGCGACACAGGGACAGATACGCAGTATTTT
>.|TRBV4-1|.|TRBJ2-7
CASSQDRRGRGDEQYF
TGCGCCAGCAGCCAAGATAGAAGGGGGCGCGGGGACGAGCAGTACTTC
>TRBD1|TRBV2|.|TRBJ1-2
CASRGQGRGYTF
TGTGCCAGCAGGGGACAGGGGAGAGGCTACACCTTC
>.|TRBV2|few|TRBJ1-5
CASSGQGQSNQPQHF
TGTGCCAGCAGTGGCCAGGGGCAGAGCAATCAGCCCCAGCATTTT
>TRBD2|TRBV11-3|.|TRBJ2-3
CASSLGLAGHTDTQYF
TGTGCCAGCAGCTTAGGGCTAGCGGGGCACACAGATACGCAGTATTTT
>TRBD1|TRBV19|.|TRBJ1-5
CASSQGARQPQHF
TGTGCCAGTAGCCAGGGGGCGAGACAGCCCCAGCATTTT
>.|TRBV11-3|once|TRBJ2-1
CASSFAGTRGNEQFF
TGTGCCAGCAGCTTCGCCGGGACAAGAGGCAATGAGCAGTTCTTC
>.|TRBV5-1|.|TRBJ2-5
CASSLERGGREETQYF
TGCGCCAGCAGCTTGGAGAGGGGGGGCCGAGAAGAGACCCAGTACTTC
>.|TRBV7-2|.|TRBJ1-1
CASSLVVGPGTEAFF
TGTGCCAGCAGCTTAGTAGTTGGGCCTGGCACTGAAGCTTTCTTT
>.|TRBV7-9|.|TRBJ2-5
CASSPYGRGRETQYF
TGTGCCAGCAGCCCCTATGGGCGGGGGCGGGAGACCCAGTACTTC
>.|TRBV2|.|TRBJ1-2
CASSDERLTNYGYTF
TGTGCCAGCAGTGATGAGAGACTAACTAACTATGGCTACACCTTC
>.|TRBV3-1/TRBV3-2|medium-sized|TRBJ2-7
CASSQVLVPTYEQYF
TGTGCCAGCAGCCAAGTATTAGTCCCTACCTACGAGCAGTACTTC
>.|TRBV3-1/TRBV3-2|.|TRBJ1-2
CASSPTENYGYTF
TGTGCCAGCAGCCCGACGGAGAACTATGGCTACACCTTC
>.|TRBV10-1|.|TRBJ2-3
CASSLAARPGTPRSDTQYF
TGCGCCAGCAGTCTTGCCGCCCGACCCGGGACACCTAGGTCAGATACGCAGTATTTT
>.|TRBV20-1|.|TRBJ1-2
CSASSGQGYYGYTF
TGCAGTGCTAGTTCGGGACAAGGATACTATGGCTACACCTTC
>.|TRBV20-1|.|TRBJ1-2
CSARETGSF
TGCAGTGCTAGAGAAACAGGGTCCTTC